The 31 T cell receptor beta chains below come from one sample, sequenced in a study of blood T cell repertoires in COVID-19. The table came from immunoSEQ multiplex PCR; TCRdb's copy has only in-frame clones and leaves some out. Found here are roughly 200,000 clones, about 88% of them singletons; the top ten hold roughly 10%. The material sequenced was peripheral blood. The receptors here all came from a woman between 45 and 60 years old with COVID-19, enrolled during active disease.

The V call is TRBV5-4, the J call TRBJ2-4; 9 bases fit TRBD2. After removal of 4 bases from V and 3 bases from J, the junction contained 8 bases not matched to a gene. Germline CDR1 and CDR2: SGHNT and YYREEE (reference sequence). This CDR3 region has 16 residues. CDR3 sequence reads: CASSPGGGGGKNIQYF. CDR3 DNA sequence: TGTGCCAGCAGCCCTGGCGGGGGGGGAGGCAAAAACATTCAGTACTTC.

This chain links TRBV6-2 or TRBV6-3 with TRBJ2-3; D ambiguous. The germline CDR1 and CDR2 sequences are MNHEY and SVGEGT. The CDR3 has 15 residues. Between the trimmed V and J ends, which lost 2 bases and 1 base, there was a span of 10 bases. The CDR3 bases are TGTGCCAGCAGTTACGGTACTCTACGCACAGATACGCAGTATTTT. Residues: CASSYGTLRTDTQYF.

The chain uses TRBV5-6 and TRBJ1-6, with TRBD1 matching over 8 bases. Per the germline V gene, CDR1 is SGHDT and CDR2 is YYEEEE. Unmatched junction bases numbered 7, after V lost 1 base and J lost 10 bases. This CDR3 spans 15 amino acids. CDR3 DNA: TGTGCCAGCAGCTTGTGGGGACAGGTCTGGTCACCCCTCCACTTT. It codes for CASSLWGQVWSPLHF.

The rearrangement uses TRBV11-3 and TRBJ2-2, with TRBD2 identical over 7 bases. CDR3 length: 16 residues. From germline, CDR1 is SGHNT and CDR2 YENEEA. The V and J ends lost 1 base and 3 bases, in that order; junction bases with no gene match: 5. Written as DNA, the CDR3 is TGTGCCAGCAGCTTAGGCGGGGACTACTACACCGGGGAGCTGTTTTTT. Translation gives CASSLGGDYYTGELFF.

V is TRBV7-9 and J is TRBJ1-2, with TRBD1 matching 11 bases. Germline V gene lookup returns CDR1 SEHNR and CDR2 FQNEAQ (reference sequence). CDR3 length: 16 residues. The junction had 8 bases not matched to a gene; V was cut back by 3 bases and J by 5 bases. CDR3 protein: CASSLPRDRGWYGYTF. For the CDR3, the DNA is TGTGCCAGCAGCTTGCCCCGGGACAGGGGGTGGTATGGCTACACCTTC.

CDR3 loop: CASSFRGTLRNTIYF. The CDR3 region has the DNA TGTGCCAGTAGTTTTCGGGGAACTCTAAGAAACACCATATATTTT. This rearrangement joins TRBV19 to TRBJ1-3, with no clear D. This CDR3 region has 15 residues. Trimming shortened V by 5 bases and J by 5 bases, and 16 bases separated the two germline ends. Germline V gene sequence: CDR1 LNHDA, CDR2 SQIVND (reference sequence).

This clone was picked up a small number of times. Different DNA sequences within this sample yield the same CDR3. The chain has TRBV5-1 and TRBJ1-5; the match to TRBD1 covers 7 bases. V lost 1 base and J lost 2; bases outside the gene matches: 3. The length of the CDR3 is 15 residues. Germline CDR1 SGHRS, CDR2 YFSETQ. Here the CDR3 reads CASSLTGDGNQPQHF. The CDR3 DNA is TGCGCCAGCAGCTTGACAGGGGATGGCAATCAGCCCCAGCATTTT.

The chain carries TRBV14 and TRBJ2-3; 8 bases are shared with TRBD2. V was clipped by 6 bases and J by 4 bases; unmatched bases: 9. The germline V gene encodes CDR1 SGHDN and CDR2 FVKESK. The CDR3 runs 15 residues. CDR3 sequence reads: CASSALGLASDTQYF. The DNA for the CDR3 is TGTGCCAGCAGTGCACTAGGACTAGCATCAGATACGCAGTATTTT.

The chain has TRBV27 and TRBJ2-1; TRBD1 aligns across 10 bases. This CDR3 is built from 15 residues. Germline CDR1 reads MNHEY; CDR2 reads SMNVEV (reference sequence). V lost 3 bases, J lost 7 bases, and 6 bases stayed unmatched. The CDR3 DNA follows: TGTGCCAGCAGTTTCAGCCGGGACAGGGGAAATGAGCAGTTCTTC. It specifies CASSFSRDRGNEQFF.

In nucleotides, the CDR3 is TGTGCCAGTAGTATGACACTGAACACTGAAGCTTTCTTT. Its translation is CASSMTLNTEAFF. This chain connects TRBV19 to TRBJ1-1; no reliable D call. Trimming pared 3 bases from V and 0 bases from J, leaving 5 bases between. Germline V gene sequence: CDR1 LNHDA, CDR2 SQIVND (reference sequence). This CDR3 spans 13 amino acids.

The chain joins TRBV5-1 to TRBJ2-1, with D uncertain. Per germline, CDR1 SGHRS and CDR2 YFSETQ. Between the trimmed V and J ends, which lost 6 bases and 4 bases, there was a span of 14 bases. The CDR3 totals 14 residues. The CDR3 sequence: CASMRNLVYNEQFF. CDR3 DNA sequence: TGCGCCAGCATGCGGAATCTAGTTTACAATGAGCAGTTCTTC. Full variable domain (rest looked up from reference TRBV5-1 and TRBJ2-1): KAGVTQTPRYLIKTRGQQVTLSCSPISGHRSVSWYQQTPGQGLQFLFEYFSETQRNKGNFPGRFSGRQFSNSRSEMNVSTLELGDSALYLCASMRNLVYNEQFFGPGTRLTVL.

With respect to this clone: Different DNA sequences within this sample yield the same CDR3. The genes are TRBV20-1 and TRBJ2-2, with D unclear. Per germline, CDR1 DFQATT and CDR2 SNEGSKA (reference sequence). The CDR3 covers 13 residues. V lost 3 bases and J lost 2, with 7 bases in between. CDR3 loop: CSASTANTGELFF. The DNA of the CDR3 is TGCAGTGCTAGTACAGCTAACACCGGGGAGCTGTTTTTT.

J is TRBJ2-1 and V is TRBV10-3; 8 bases line up with TRBD2. V lost 0 bases to trimming and J lost 13 bases; unmatched junction nucleotides: 14. Germline CDR1 ENHRY, CDR2 SYGVKD. This CDR3 has 16 amino acids. CDR3 loop: CAISESQRGGHQKQFF. The DNA of the CDR3 is TGTGCCATCAGTGAGTCCCAACGGGGGGGCCATCAGAAACAGTTCTTC.

The chain joins TRBV5-1 to TRBJ2-2; 8 nucleotides agree with TRBD1. The germline V gene has CDR1 SGHRS and CDR2 YFSETQ. The CDR3 spans 19 residues. The V gene end was trimmed by 4 bases and the J gene end by 5 bases; junction bases not matched to a gene: 19. CDR3 DNA: TGCGCCAGCAGCCTGACAGGGGAGTCTCTCTGGAACGAGACCGGGGAGCTGTTTTTT. Amino acids: CASSLTGESLWNETGELFF.

In its sample, this clone was seen a few times. The genes are TRBV9 and TRBJ2-1, with TRBD1 identical over 8 bases. CDR1 and CDR2 (germline): SGDLS, YYNGEE. This CDR3 is built from 14 residues. Unmatched junction bases numbered 5, after V lost 3 bases and J lost 6 bases. The CDR3 nucleotides are TGTGCCAGCAGCGCCGGGACAGGTTTCAATGAGCAGTTCTTC. Residues: CASSAGTGFNEQFF. The entire variable domain, with the rest obtained from reference TRBV9 and TRBJ2-1, is as follows: DSGVTQTPKHLITATGQRVTLRCSPRSGDLSVYWYQQSLDQGLQFLIQYYNGEERAKGNILERFSAQQFPDLHSELNLSSLELGDSALYFCASSAGTGFNEQFFGPGTRLTVL.

The chain recombines TRBV15 with TRBJ2-5, with a possible D match to TRBD2 (6 bases). This CDR3 has 17 amino acids. CDR1 is LNHNV, CDR2 YYDKDF, per germline (reference sequence). Deletions cut 1 base from V and 2 bases from J, with 17 bases between. CDR3: CATSRGRGGNRQETQYF. Here the CDR3 DNA reads TGTGCCACCAGCAGAGGGAGGGGAGGTAATCGACAAGAGACCCAGTACTTC.

V and J are TRBV25-1 and TRBJ1-2; D is ambiguous. Trimming shortened V by 1 base and J by 4 bases, and 13 bases separated the two germline ends. Looked up from germline, CDR1 is MGHDK and CDR2 is SYGVNS. The CDR3 totals 15 residues. CDR3 sequence: CASSEWGGLPYGYTF. CDR3 nucleotides: TGTGCCAGCAGTGAATGGGGAGGCCTCCCCTATGGCTACACCTTC.

The chain employs TRBV24-1 and TRBJ2-3; perhaps TRBD2 as D (5 bases). The CDR3 sequence is 15 residues long. V was trimmed by 3 bases and J by 1 base, leaving 10 bases between them. Germline V gene data show CDR1 as KGHDR and CDR2 as SFDVKD. The CDR3 region is CATSDPGVRTDTQYF. The DNA of the CDR3 is TGTGCCACCAGTGATCCCGGGGTGCGCACAGATACGCAGTATTTT.

This chain joins TRBV27 and TRBJ2-7; TRBD2 might be the D (5 bases). V lost 6 bases, J lost 0 bases, and 9 bases lay in between. Germline CDR1 and CDR2: MNHEY and SMNVEV (reference sequence). This CDR3 spans 13 amino acids. The CDR3 bases are TGTGCCAGCAGCGGCGGGCTCTCCTACGAGCAGTACTTC. This translates into CASSGGLSYEQYF.

This sequence joins TRBV18 and TRBJ1-1; no clear D gene. This CDR3 region has 13 residues. Germline V CDR1 and CDR2: KGHSH, LQKENI. V shed 3 bases and J shed 7 bases, with 12 bases lying between them. CDR3 region: CASSPRQIGEAFF. CDR3 in DNA: TGTGCCAGCTCACCCCGCCAGATTGGTGAAGCTTTCTTT.

This clone was recorded only once. The chain joins TRBV5-1 to TRBJ2-5, with a possible D match to TRBD1 (5 bases). V lost 5 bases, J lost 3 bases, and 8 bases lay in between. The germline V gene encodes CDR1 SGHRS and CDR2 YFSETQ. This CDR3 region has 12 residues. CDR3 in DNA: TGCGCCAGCAGTTCGACAGAAGAGACCCAGTACTTC. This encodes CASSSTEETQYF.

The rearrangement joins TRBV19 to TRBJ2-1, with TRBD1 identical over 7 bases. V lost 5 bases, J lost 6 bases, and 10 bases stayed unmatched. From germline, CDR1 is LNHDA and CDR2 SQIVND (reference sequence). The CDR3 loop spans 15 amino acids. The CDR3 bases are TGTGCCAGTAGTCGGTGGGCAGGGGGAAGCAATGAGCAGTTCTTC. It specifies CASSRWAGGSNEQFF.

The CDR3 here is CASSLRMSDSYNEQFF. The DNA of the CDR3 is TGTGCCAGCAGCCTCAGGATGTCCGACTCCTACAATGAGCAGTTCTTC. The V gene is TRBV7-7, the J gene TRBJ2-1; D is uncertain. This CDR3 comprises 16 residues. Trimming stripped 5 bases from V and 0 bases from J, with 14 bases between. Germline assignment: CDR1 SSHAT and CDR2 FNYEAQ (reference sequence).

The V and J genes are TRBV27 and TRBJ2-1; no reliable D call. Germline V gene lookup returns CDR1 MNHEY and CDR2 SMNVEV (reference sequence). This CDR3 contains 17 residues. Between the trimmed V and J ends, which lost 3 bases and 4 bases, there was a span of 19 bases. This CDR3 reads CASSFRWNSGLYNEQFF. The CDR3 nucleotides are TGTGCCAGCAGTTTCCGCTGGAACAGTGGGCTATACAATGAGCAGTTCTTC.

The rearrangement links TRBV28 to TRBJ2-7; D perhaps matches TRBD2 (5 bases). Germline V CDR1 and CDR2: MDHEN, SYDVKM. This CDR3 is 14 amino acids long. The V end lost 6 bases, the J end lost 4 bases, and 16 bases lay between the germline ends. CDR3: CASRAANFVYEQYV. CDR3 in DNA: TGTGCCAGCAGAGCGGCTAACTTCGTTTACGAGCAGTACGTC.

The genes are TRBV25-1 and TRBJ2-7, with a tentative D call TRBD1 (5 bases). This CDR3 has 11 amino acids. V lost 11 bases and J 6 bases, leaving 14 bases between the germline ends. The V gene's germline CDR1 is MGHDK and CDR2 SYGVNS. CDR3 residues: CAGHRWGEQYF. The CDR3 nucleotides read TGTGCCGGCCACAGGTGGGGCGAGCAGTACTTC.

The CDR3 loop is CASSIANYGYTF. CDR3 bases: TGTGCCAGTAGTATAGCGAACTATGGCTACACCTTC. V gene TRBV19 combines with J gene TRBJ1-2; D remains unclear. CDR1 LNHDA and CDR2 SQIVND come from the germline V gene (reference sequence). Trimming stripped 1 base from V and 2 bases from J, with 2 bases between. This CDR3 is 12 amino acids long.

This clone was seen more than once but under ten times. This sequence joins TRBV24-1 and TRBJ2-7, with 10 bases identical to TRBD1. The J segment lost 3 bases and the V segment lost 4 bases, leaving 2 bases of the junction unmatched. The CDR3 loop spans 14 amino acids. Germline V gives CDR1 KGHDR, CDR2 SFDVKD. CDR3 loop: CATSEWDRGYEQYV. The CDR3 region has the DNA TGTGCCACCAGTGAGTGGGACAGGGGCTACGAGCAGTACGTC.

The chain is built from TRBV4-3 and TRBJ2-2; 7 bases map to TRBD1. The CDR3 runs to 16 residues. With V trimmed by 4 bases and J by 3 bases, 8 bases remained unmatched. The V gene's germline CDR1 is LGHNA and CDR2 YSLEER. The CDR3 DNA is TGCGCCAGCAGCCCGGGAAGGGGGCGTTACACCGGGGAGCTGTTTTTT. This sequence encodes CASSPGRGRYTGELFF.

This sequence joins TRBV7-2 and TRBJ2-1; the D gene is possibly TRBD2 (7 bases). V gave up 1 base and J gave up 10 bases, with 14 bases separating them. Germline assignment: CDR1 SGHTA and CDR2 FQGNSA. This CDR3 is built from 14 residues. For the CDR3, the DNA is TGTGCCAGCAGCTTAGTAAGGGGGGGCATGGAGCAGTTCTTC. Translating it yields CASSLVRGGMEQFF.

The CDR3 region is CASSQGTFGNTIYF. CDR3 nucleotides: TGTGCCAGCAGCCAAGGGACATTTGGAAACACCATATATTTT. The rearrangement uses TRBV3-1 (or the pseudogene TRBV3-2) and TRBJ1-3, with a weak D call TRBD1 (5 bases). This CDR3 spans 14 amino acids. V shed 1 base and J shed 3 bases, with 7 bases lying between them. Germline V lookup: CDR1 LGHDT, CDR2 YNNKEL (reference sequence).